This passage covers 12 T cell receptor beta chains from one sample sequenced in a study of blood T cell repertoires in COVID-19. Generated by immunoSEQ multiplex PCR, the TCRdb table keeps only in-frame clones and is missing some. Of 80,000 or so clones in the sample, roughly 85% were seen once. What was sequenced was peripheral blood. All receptors derive from a woman aged 70-85 years with acute or convalescent COVID-19.

In nucleotides, the CDR3 is TGTGCCAGCAGTCGGAACACTCTAGCGGGAATCTACAATGAGCAGTTCTTC. Its translation is CASSRNTLAGIYNEQFF. V usage is TRBV2 and J usage is TRBJ2-1, with 9 bases fitting TRBD2. Germline CDR1 reads SNHLY; CDR2 reads FYNNEI. The CDR3 spans 17 residues. Trimming took 5 bases from V and 3 from J; bases not matched to a gene: 11.

This clone showed up just a few times. This sequence joins TRBV12-3 or TRBV12-4 and TRBJ2-1; 9 nucleotides agree with TRBD1. The ends lost 6 bases at V and 6 bases at J; junction bases unmatched: 3. This CDR3 is 13 amino acids long. CDR3 in amino acids: CASRLDRGNEQFF. CDR3 sequence (DNA): TGTGCCAGCAGATTGGACAGGGGCAATGAGCAGTTCTTC.

The J gene is TRBJ1-1, the V gene TRBV12-3 or TRBV12-4, with D uncertain. This CDR3 has 13 residues. V lost 7 bases, J lost 4 bases, and 13 bases lay in between. CDR3 sequence reads: CASTKRQSTEAFF. CDR3 DNA: TGTGCCAGCACGAAGCGGCAGAGCACTGAAGCTTTCTTT.

This clone has only one observation. The chain joins TRBV6-5 to TRBJ1-6; tentatively, D is TRBD1 (6 bases). The germline gives CDR1 MNHEY, CDR2 SVGAGI. The CDR3 runs to 13 residues. Trimming removed 6 bases at V and 4 bases at J, with 7 bases between. The CDR3 bases are TGTGCCAGCAGGGACAGTTATAATTCACCCCTCCACTTT. Protein sequence: CASRDSYNSPLHF.

In its sample, this clone was seen a few times. This chain links TRBV5-1 with TRBJ1-2; D is perhaps TRBD1 (5 bases). Per the germline V gene, CDR1 is SGHRS and CDR2 is YFSETQ. This CDR3 comprises 14 residues. The V end lost 0 bases, the J end lost 3 bases, and 9 bases lay between the germline ends. CDR3 protein: CASSLALGDYGYTF. CDR3 in DNA: TGCGCCAGCAGCTTGGCCTTAGGGGACTATGGCTACACCTTC.

This chain links TRBV19 with TRBJ1-4, with 7 nucleotides matching TRBD1. In germline, CDR1 is LNHDA, CDR2 SQIVND (reference sequence). J lost 4 bases, V lost 5 bases, and 13 bases had no gene match. The CDR3 has 17 amino acids. The CDR3 DNA sequence: TGTGCCAGTAGTCTGACAGGGTCGGAGGGTTATAATGAAAAACTGTTTTTT. Translation gives CASSLTGSEGYNEKLFF.

V gene TRBV3-1 (or the pseudogene TRBV3-2) combines with J gene TRBJ2-1, with 11 bases fitting TRBD2. This CDR3 spans 15 amino acids. CDR1 is LGHDT, CDR2 YNNKEL, per germline (reference sequence). Trimming took 1 base from V and 7 from J; bases not matched to a gene: 3. The CDR3 spells CASSQGSSGGNEQFF. The CDR3 bases are TGTGCCAGCAGCCAAGGGTCTAGCGGGGGGAATGAGCAGTTCTTC.

This chain joins TRBV2 and TRBJ1-6, with D possibly TRBD1 on 5 matching bases. Looked up from germline, CDR1 is SNHLY and CDR2 is FYNNEI. V lost 1 base to trimming and J lost 9 bases, with 13 bases between them. This CDR3 is built from 15 residues. CDR3 loop: CASSEGPGPTSPLHF. CDR3 DNA: TGTGCCAGCAGTGAAGGGCCAGGGCCTACTTCACCCCTCCACTTT.

In the case of this clone: No conserved phenylalanine or tryptophan is present at the end of the CDR3, so a read error is the likely explanation. V and J are TRBV3-1 (or the pseudogene TRBV3-2) and TRBJ1-2, with D tentatively TRBD1 (5 bases). The CDR3 loop spans 15 amino acids. Germline loops: CDR1 LGHDT, CDR2 YNNKEL (reference sequence). The V and J ends lost 3 bases and 2 bases respectively, with 13 bases between them. CDR3 coding DNA: TGTGCCAGCAGCCACTTAACGGGGGTGAACTATGGCTACACCTCC. Protein: CASSHLTGVNYGYTS.

The chain combines TRBV5-1 with TRBJ2-1; 8 nucleotides line up with TRBD1. V gave up 3 bases and J gave up 0 bases; unmatched junction bases: 2. The CDR3 consists of 15 residues. Germline V gene sequence: CDR1 SGHRS, CDR2 YFSETQ. As DNA, the CDR3 is TGCGCCAGCAGCTATGGGACAGGCTCCTACAATGAGCAGTTCTTC. Amino acid sequence: CASSYGTGSYNEQFF.

This clone was found once. This rearrangement joins TRBV30 to TRBJ2-1; a weak D match, TRBD1 (6 bases). Germline-derived CDR1 and CDR2 are GTSNPN and SVGIG (reference sequence). This CDR3 is built from 14 residues. V shed 2 bases and J shed 9 bases, with 17 bases lying between them. The CDR3 nucleotides read TGTGCCTGGAGTCTGCAGGGTGCCAGGGGTGAGCAGTTCTTC. It specifies CAWSLQGARGEQFF.

The sample holds a few counts of this clone. This sequence joins TRBV19 and TRBJ2-1; a possible D gene is TRBD1 (6 bases). Germline V gene sequence: CDR1 LNHDA, CDR2 SQIVND (reference sequence). The CDR3 contains 17 residues. Deletions cut 5 bases from V and 2 bases from J, with 19 bases between. DNA for the CDR3: TGTGCCAGTAGTCTGACTCCAGCAGGGGTCGCCTACAATGAGCAGTTCTTC. The encoded protein is CASSLTPAGVAYNEQFF.